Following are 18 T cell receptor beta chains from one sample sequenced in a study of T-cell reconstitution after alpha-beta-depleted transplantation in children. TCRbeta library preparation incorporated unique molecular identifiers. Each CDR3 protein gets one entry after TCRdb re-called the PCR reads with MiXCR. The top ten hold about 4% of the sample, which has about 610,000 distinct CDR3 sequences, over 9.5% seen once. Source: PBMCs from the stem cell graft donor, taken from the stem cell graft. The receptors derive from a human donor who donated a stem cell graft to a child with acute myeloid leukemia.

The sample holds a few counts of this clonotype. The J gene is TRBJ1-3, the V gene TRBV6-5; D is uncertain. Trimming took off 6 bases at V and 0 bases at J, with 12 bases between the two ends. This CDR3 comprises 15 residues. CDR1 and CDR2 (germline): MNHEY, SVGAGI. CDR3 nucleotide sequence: TGTGCCAGCAGCCGAGACGGGAGCTCTGGAAACACCATATATTTT. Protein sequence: CASSRDGSSGNTIYF.

The CDR3 protein is CASSLVDSSFTQYF. The CDR3 DNA reads as TGTGCCAGCAGCTTAGTTGACTCATCGTTTACGCAGTATTTT. The chain carries TRBV7-2 and TRBJ2-3; D unclear. The V end lost 1 base, the J end lost 8 bases, and 13 bases lay between the germline ends. Germline CDR1 and CDR2: SGHTA and FQGNSA. CDR3 length: 14 residues.

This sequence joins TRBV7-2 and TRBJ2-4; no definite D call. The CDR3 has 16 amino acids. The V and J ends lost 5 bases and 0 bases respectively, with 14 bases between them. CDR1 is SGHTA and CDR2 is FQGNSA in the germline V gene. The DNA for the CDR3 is TGTGCCAGCAGCGGAGACATTTCGCTAGCCAAAAACATTCAGTACTTC. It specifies CASSGDISLAKNIQYF.

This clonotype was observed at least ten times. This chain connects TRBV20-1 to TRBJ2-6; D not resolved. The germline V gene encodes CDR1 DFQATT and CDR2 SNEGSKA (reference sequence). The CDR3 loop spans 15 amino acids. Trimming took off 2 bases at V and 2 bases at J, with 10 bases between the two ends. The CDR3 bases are TGCAGTGCTAGAAGCCCTAACACTGGGGCCAACGTCCTGACTTTC. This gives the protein CSARSPNTGANVLTF.

The CDR3 sequence is CASSFQDWEQYF. The CDR3 region has the DNA TGTGCCAGCAGCTTCCAAGATTGGGAGCAGTACTTC. The chain has TRBV5-5 and TRBJ2-7; D unclear. This CDR3 contains 12 residues. Trimming stripped 2 bases from V and 7 bases from J, with 10 bases between. Per germline, CDR1 SGHKS and CDR2 YYEKEE (reference sequence).

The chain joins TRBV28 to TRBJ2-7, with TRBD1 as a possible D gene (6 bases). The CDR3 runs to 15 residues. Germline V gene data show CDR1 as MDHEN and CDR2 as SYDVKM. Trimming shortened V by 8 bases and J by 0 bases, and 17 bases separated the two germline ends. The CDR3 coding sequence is TGTGCCAGCCAACTGGGGGCGGACAGCTCCTACGAGCAGTACTTC. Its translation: CASQLGADSSYEQYF.

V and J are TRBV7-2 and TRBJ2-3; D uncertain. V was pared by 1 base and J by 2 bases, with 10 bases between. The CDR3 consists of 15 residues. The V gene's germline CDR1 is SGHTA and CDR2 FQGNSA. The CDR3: CASSLVSGHTDTQYF. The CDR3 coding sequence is TGTGCCAGCAGCTTAGTATCCGGCCACACAGATACGCAGTATTTT.

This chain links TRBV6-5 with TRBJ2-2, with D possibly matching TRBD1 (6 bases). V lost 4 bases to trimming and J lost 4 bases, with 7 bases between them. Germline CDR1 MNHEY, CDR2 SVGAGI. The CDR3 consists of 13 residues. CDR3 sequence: CASSWDITGELFF. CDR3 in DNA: TGTGCCAGCAGTTGGGACATCACCGGGGAGCTGTTTTTT.

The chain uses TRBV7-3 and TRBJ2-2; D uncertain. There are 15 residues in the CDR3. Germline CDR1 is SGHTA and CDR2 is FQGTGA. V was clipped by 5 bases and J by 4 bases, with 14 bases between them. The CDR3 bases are TGTGCCAGCAGCGATAGAGGAGTGACCACCGGGGAGCTGTTTTTT. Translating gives CASSDRGVTTGELFF.

This chain's CDR3 is CASRPTGRNPEQYF. CDR3 coding DNA: TGTGCCAGCAGACCGACGGGACGCAACCCCGAGCAGTACTTC. This chain connects TRBV5-6 to TRBJ2-7; D possibly matches TRBD1 or TRBD2 (5 bases each). CDR3 length equals 14 residues. Germline lookup yields CDR1 SGHDT and CDR2 YYEEEE. V was cut by 5 bases and J by 6 bases, with 18 bases left in between.

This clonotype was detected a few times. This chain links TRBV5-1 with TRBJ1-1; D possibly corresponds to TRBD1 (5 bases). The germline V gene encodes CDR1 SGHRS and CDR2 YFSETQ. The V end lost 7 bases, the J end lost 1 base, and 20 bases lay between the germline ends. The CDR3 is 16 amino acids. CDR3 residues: CASRLGTSLANTEAFF. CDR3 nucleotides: TGCGCCAGCCGCCTCGGGACGAGTTTGGCGAACACTGAAGCTTTCTTT.

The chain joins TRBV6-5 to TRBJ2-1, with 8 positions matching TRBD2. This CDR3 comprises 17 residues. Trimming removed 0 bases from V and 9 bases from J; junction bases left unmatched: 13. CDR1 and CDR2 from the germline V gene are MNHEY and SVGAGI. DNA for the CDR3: TGTGCCAGCAGTTACTCGATCTCGAGCGGGAGTCCTAGTGAGCAGTTCTTC. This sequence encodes CASSYSISSGSPSEQFF.

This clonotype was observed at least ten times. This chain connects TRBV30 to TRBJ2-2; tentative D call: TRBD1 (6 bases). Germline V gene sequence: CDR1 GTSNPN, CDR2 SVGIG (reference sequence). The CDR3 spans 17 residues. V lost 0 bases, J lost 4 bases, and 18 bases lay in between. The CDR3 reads CAWSVGQFSPPTGELFF. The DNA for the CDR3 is TGTGCCTGGAGTGTAGGACAGTTCTCCCCGCCCACCGGGGAGCTGTTTTTT.

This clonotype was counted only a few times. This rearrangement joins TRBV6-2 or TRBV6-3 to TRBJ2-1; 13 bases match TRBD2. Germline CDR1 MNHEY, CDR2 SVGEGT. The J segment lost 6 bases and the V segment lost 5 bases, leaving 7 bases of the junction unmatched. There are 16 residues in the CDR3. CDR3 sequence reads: CASSNGLAGVFNEQFF. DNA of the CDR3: TGTGCCAGCAGTAACGGACTAGCGGGAGTCTTCAATGAGCAGTTCTTC.

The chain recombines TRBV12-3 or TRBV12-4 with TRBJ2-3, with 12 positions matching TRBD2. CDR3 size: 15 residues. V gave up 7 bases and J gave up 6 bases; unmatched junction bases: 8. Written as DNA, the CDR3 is TGTGCCAGCAAGGGGCTAGCGGGAGGGCCCGATACGCAGTATTTT. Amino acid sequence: CASKGLAGGPDTQYF.

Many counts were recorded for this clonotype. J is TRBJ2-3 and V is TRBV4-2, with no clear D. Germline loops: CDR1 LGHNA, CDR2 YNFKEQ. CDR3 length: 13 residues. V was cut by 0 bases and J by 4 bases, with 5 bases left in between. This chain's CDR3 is CASSQDVADTQYF. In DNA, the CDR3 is TGTGCCAGCAGCCAAGATGTGGCAGATACGCAGTATTTT.

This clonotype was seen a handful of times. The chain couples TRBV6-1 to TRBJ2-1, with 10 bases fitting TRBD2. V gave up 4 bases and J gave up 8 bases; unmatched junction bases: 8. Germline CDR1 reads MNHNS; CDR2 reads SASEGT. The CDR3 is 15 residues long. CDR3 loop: CASSVGLAVRYEQFF. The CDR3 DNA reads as TGTGCCAGCAGTGTAGGACTAGCGGTGCGGTATGAGCAGTTCTTC.

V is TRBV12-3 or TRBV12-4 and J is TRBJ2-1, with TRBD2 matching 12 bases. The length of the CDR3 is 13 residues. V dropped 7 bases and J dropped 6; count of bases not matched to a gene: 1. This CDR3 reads CASTSGRANEQFF. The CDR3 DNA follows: TGTGCCAGCACTAGCGGGAGGGCCAATGAGCAGTTCTTC.